Each of the 3 T cell receptor beta chains below was sequenced from the same sample in a study of shared clonotypes between healthy human individuals. Sequencing was performed with immunoSEQ multiplex PCR; in TCRdb, only in-frame clones are kept and a portion is missing. Of about a million clones detected, roughly 80% appear once; the ten largest clones hold 0.7% to 0.95%. Input material: memory CD4+ T cells from PBMCs. Subset specified: CD45RA-negative fraction. Source of these receptors: a man between 18 and 29 years old in good health. Some clones in this sample may be carry-over from other donors' samples.

The V call is TRBV27, the J call TRBJ1-6, with a possible D match to TRBD1 (5 bases). Germline V lookup: CDR1 MNHEY, CDR2 SMNVEV (reference sequence). The V and J ends lost 9 bases and 7 bases respectively, with 13 bases between them. There are 13 residues in the CDR3. CDR3 amino acids: CASVRDRNSPLHF. For the CDR3, the DNA is TGTGCCAGTGTGAGGGACCGCAATTCACCCCTCCACTTT.

Concerning this clone: Other DNA sequences within the sample encode an identical CDR3. V usage is TRBV30 and J usage is TRBJ2-5; no firm D call. The V gene lost 4 bases and the J gene lost 5 bases, with 8 bases spanning the gap. The V gene's germline CDR1 is GTSNPN and CDR2 SVGIG (reference sequence). The CDR3 spans 11 residues. The CDR3 is CAWTLGETQYF. The DNA of the CDR3 is TGTGCCTGGACCCTCGGGGAGACCCAGTACTTC.

The chain joins TRBV5-6 to TRBJ2-7; possible D gene TRBD2, 6 bases. Germline lookup yields CDR1 SGHDT and CDR2 YYEEEE. The V gene lost 4 bases and the J gene lost 6 bases, with 14 bases spanning the gap. The CDR3 totals 13 residues. CDR3 protein: CASSVRRAGEQYF. The CDR3 DNA sequence: TGTGCCAGCAGCGTTCGGAGGGCGGGCGAGCAGTACTTC.